This T cell receptor (beta chain) was identified during a study of vaccination effects on CD4 cells after COVID-19. Regarding the study as a whole: Marked clonal contraction of infection- and vaccine-induced clones was seen late after vaccination. Few convalescent patients were included, and no early post-infection timepoints were sampled.

Repertoires were generated with immunoSEQ multiplex PCR, while TCRdb's copy carries only in-frame clones and drops some. The profile shows roughly 63,000 clones, 70% to 85% of them singletons. The length of the CDR3 is 14 residues. Germline values: CDR1 MGHDK, CDR2 SYGVNS. V dropped 3 bases and J dropped 1 base, with 7 bases sitting between them. A note on this clone: As yet, its antigen is unknown.

Antigen-specific CD4+ T cells were first expanded with viral peptide pools by the ViraFEST assay and only then sequenced. It was after 10 days of culture that CD4+ T cells were isolated. Negative nucleocapsid antibody tests before and after vaccination confirmed no previous SARS-CoV-2 infection. Wells of a few million PBMC each were grown with 10 IU/ml IL-2 and approximately 10 ug/ml peptides. Both day 3 and day 7 saw half the medium replaced with IL-2 medium. This specimen was CD4+ T cells from PBMCs cultured with HCoV-OC43 spike peptides, taken before COVID-19 vaccination. Subset described: HCoV-OC43 spike overlapping peptide pool stimulation. The chain combines TRBV25-1 with TRBJ1-5; D remains unclear. The TCR was taken from a human donor who received a COVID-19 vaccine. DNA of the CDR3: TGTGCCAGCAGTGAGCCTTGGAGCAATCAGCCCCAGCATTTT. It codes for CASSEPWSNQPQHF.